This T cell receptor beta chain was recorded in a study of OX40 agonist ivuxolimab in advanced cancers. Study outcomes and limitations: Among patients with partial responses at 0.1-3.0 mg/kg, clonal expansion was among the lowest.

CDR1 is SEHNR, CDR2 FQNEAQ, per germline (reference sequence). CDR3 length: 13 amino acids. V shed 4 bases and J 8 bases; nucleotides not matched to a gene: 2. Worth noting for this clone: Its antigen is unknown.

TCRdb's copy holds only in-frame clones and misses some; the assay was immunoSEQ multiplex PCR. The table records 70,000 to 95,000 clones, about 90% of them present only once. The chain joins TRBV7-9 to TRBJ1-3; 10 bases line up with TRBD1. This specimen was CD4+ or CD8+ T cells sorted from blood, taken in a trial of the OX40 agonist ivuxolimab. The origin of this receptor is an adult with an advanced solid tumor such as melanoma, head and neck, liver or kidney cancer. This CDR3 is CASSSDRGDTIYF. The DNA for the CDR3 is TGTGCCAGCAGCTCGGACAGGGGGGACACCATATATTTT.